The present entry profiles one T cell receptor (beta chain) with its context. The antigen is not known. This PCR relied on a set of 60 Vbeta primers and 13 Jbeta primers. Measured with immunoSEQ multiplex PCR; TCRdb has only the in-frame clones, and not every one. The table shows a few hundred thousand clones, with roughly 89% occurring only once. The data derive from a study of cytomegalovirus exposure and HLA in healthy donors. On the study more broadly: From around 180 million T cells, an earlier analysis saw 100 million to 140 million unique TCR beta sequences. Most genotyped donors, 81% of fewer than 400, had Caucasian-associated genetic ancestry. General study results and limits: Among the CMV-associated chains, a few were confirmed in vitro as specific for CMV antigens. Later analysis identified some 16,000 TCR beta sequences associated with HLA alleles, using a false discovery rate threshold of 0.05.

The CDR3 runs to 17 residues. Per the germline V gene, CDR1 is SGDLS and CDR2 is YYNGEE. J gave up 6 bases and V 6 bases, and 19 bases lay outside the gene matches. Sequenced input: PBMCs. The sequence was obtained from a woman between 18 and 29 years old in good health and CMV-seronegative. The genes are TRBV9 and TRBJ2-3; TRBD2 agrees at 7 bases. The CDR3 DNA is TGTGCCAGCACCGACTCCGCGATGGGGCGGGGAGGGGATACGCAGTATTTT. Amino acid sequence: CASTDSAMGRGGDTQYF.